This entry describes one T cell receptor (beta chain). The data are from a study of blood T cell repertoires in COVID-19. Study details: COVID-19 samples, acute and convalescent, were from the United States, Italy and Spain. From T cells, B-cell-depleted T cells, or PBMCs came the material, which was cDNA or gDNA.

The CDR3 runs to 15 residues. Germline-derived CDR1 and CDR2 are SGHAT and FQNNGV. V gave up 0 bases and J gave up 3 bases; unmatched junction bases: 2. Here immunoSEQ multiplex PCR was the method, and the copy in TCRdb shows in-frame clones only, minus some. The sample records about 220,000 clones, approximately 78% being singletons. This chain joins TRBV11-2 and TRBJ2-7; 10 nucleotides align to TRBD2. The TCR comes from a woman in her seventies with COVID-19, enrolled during active disease. The sample taken for sequencing was peripheral blood. CDR3 coding DNA: TGTGCCAGCAGCTTAGAGGCTAGCGGGAGCTACGAGCAGTACTTC. Its translation: CASSLEASGSYEQYF.